Following are 27 T cell receptor beta chains from one sample sequenced in a study of identifying expanded T cells in peripheral blood. Generated by immunoSEQ multiplex PCR, the TCRdb table keeps only in-frame clones and is missing some. This sample yields some 70,000 clones, of which about nine tenths are seen a single time; under 3.5% belongs to the top ten. The sequenced sample consisted of blood. These receptor sequences come from a person between 18 and 75 years old in good health.

The rearrangement links TRBV28 to TRBJ2-5; D remains unclear. The CDR3 sequence is 14 residues long. Trimming left V 7 bases short and J 2 bases short, with 14 bases between. Germline CDR1 MDHEN, CDR2 SYDVKM. CDR3 residues: CASTDRRLQETQYF. DNA of the CDR3: TGTGCCAGCACCGACCGACGGCTGCAAGAGACCCAGTACTTC.

The chain uses TRBV6-5 and TRBJ2-5; no clear D gene. CDR1 and CDR2 from the germline V gene are MNHEY and SVGAGI. The CDR3 has 11 residues. Between the trimmed V and J ends, which lost 7 bases and 3 bases, there was a span of 6 bases. The CDR3 spells CASTREETQYF. In DNA form, the CDR3 reads TGTGCCAGCACAAGGGAAGAGACCCAGTACTTC.

This clone was recorded only once. The chain joins TRBV14 to TRBJ1-1; D is unresolved. This CDR3 spans 14 amino acids. Germline CDR1 is SGHDN and CDR2 is FVKESK. Trimming took 3 bases from V and 5 from J, leaving 13 bases between them. The DNA of the CDR3 is TGTGCCAGCAGCCACGTTCAGGTGTGGACTGAAGCTTTCTTT. As protein: CASSHVQVWTEAFF.

This clone occurred a few times. J is TRBJ1-2 and V is TRBV28, with D perhaps TRBD1 (5 bases). V was clipped by 7 bases and J by 5 bases, with 11 bases between them. Germline loops: CDR1 MDHEN, CDR2 SYDVKM. The CDR3 has 12 residues. CDR3: CASNPQGYGYTF. CDR3 DNA sequence: TGTGCCAGCAACCCCCAGGGTTATGGCTACACCTTC.

The chain links TRBV19 to TRBJ2-5; D is unresolved. The end of the DNA is better explained by TRBJ2-7, so the J call may be wrong. The length of the CDR3 is 11 residues. Germline V lookup: CDR1 LNHDA, CDR2 SQIVND (reference sequence). The CDR3 here is CASSDNHEQYF. Written as DNA, the CDR3 is TGTGCCAGTAGCGACAATCACGAGCAGTACTTC.

CDR3: CASSLRLKTDSQETQYF. The CDR3 nucleotides are TGCGCCAGCAGCTTACGACTCAAAACGGACTCCCAAGAGACCCAGTACTTC. This chain connects TRBV4-3 to TRBJ2-5; a possible D gene is TRBD2 (5 bases). The length of the CDR3 is 17 residues. CDR1 and CDR2 from the germline V gene are LGHNA and YSLEER. With 5 bases removed from V and 1 base from J, the gap between germline ends came to 20 bases.

Only one count was recorded for this clone. The gene calls are TRBV5-4 and TRBJ2-6; D uncertain. Trimming left V 0 bases short and J 0 bases short, with 10 bases between. CDR3 size: 17 residues. CDR1 and CDR2 from the germline V gene are SGHNT and YYREEE (reference sequence). The DNA for the CDR3 is TGTGCCAGCAGCTTGGAGGGTGCCCGCTCTGGGGCCAACGTCCTGACTTTC. The encoded protein is CASSLEGARSGANVLTF.

CDR3 region: CASSPGREKTQYF. The CDR3 coding sequence is TGTGCCAGCAGTCCTGGCAGGGAGAAGACCCAGTACTTC. This sequence joins TRBV6-5 and TRBJ2-5, with D perhaps given as TRBD1 or TRBD2 (5 bases each). Trimming stripped 5 bases from V and 6 bases from J, with 13 bases between. The CDR3 length is 13 residues. Germline V gene sequence: CDR1 MNHEY, CDR2 SVGAGI.

This clone was detected a few times. The chain carries TRBV6-6 and TRBJ1-5, with D perhaps TRBD1 (5 bases). Trimming left V 0 bases short and J 3 bases short, with 9 bases between. CDR1 and CDR2 from the germline V gene are MNHNY and SVGAGI (reference sequence). The CDR3 loop spans 15 amino acids. This CDR3 reads CASSYSGGPNQPQHF. The CDR3 nucleotides read TGTGCCAGCAGTTACTCGGGGGGACCCAATCAGCCCCAGCATTTT.

The chain combines TRBV28 with TRBJ2-7; D possibly uses TRBD1 or TRBD2 (5 bases each). The germline CDR1 and CDR2 sequences are MDHEN and SYDVKM. The CDR3 has 14 amino acids. V was trimmed by 3 bases and J by 5 bases, leaving 14 bases between them. The CDR3 reads CASSFSSRGNEQYF. In DNA, the CDR3 is TGTGCCAGCAGTTTTTCGTCGAGGGGCAACGAGCAGTACTTC.

The chain carries TRBV7-2 and TRBJ2-3, with D perhaps TRBD1 (6 bases). Trimming took off 5 bases at V and 6 bases at J, with 9 bases between the two ends. The CDR3 has 12 residues. CDR1 is SGHTA, CDR2 FQGNSA, per germline. CDR3 residues: CASSLQGDTQYF. In nucleotides, the CDR3 is TGTGCCAGCAGCCTCCAGGGGGATACGCAGTATTTT.

The chain couples TRBV5-1 to TRBJ2-3; possibly TRBD2 for D (5 bases). V was cut by 0 bases and J by 3 bases, with 11 bases left in between. Germline CDR1 and CDR2: SGHRS and YFSETQ. The CDR3 is made up of 15 amino acids. The CDR3 DNA reads as TGCGCCAGCAGCTTGGATGTTAGCGAGACAGATACGCAGTATTTT. Encoded protein: CASSLDVSETDTQYF.

The V call is TRBV23-1, the J call TRBJ1-6; 9 bases match TRBD1. TRBV23-1 is an open reading frame, and its role is uncertain. The ends lost 0 bases at V and 8 bases at J; junction bases unmatched: 11. This CDR3 is built from 18 residues. The DNA for the CDR3 is TGCGCCAGCAGTCAATCGGACCGGGACAGGGATTTCGATTCACCCCTCCACTTT. Its translation: CASSQSDRDRDFDSPLHF.

This chain joins TRBV21-1 and TRBJ2-7. TRBV21-1 is designated a pseudogene. The CDR3 runs to 15 residues. The CDR3 spells CASSKVRRTSYEQYF. The CDR3 bases are TGTGCCAGCAGCAAAGTGAGGCGGACCTCCTACGAGCAGTACTTC.

The table lists this clone with a count of one. V usage is TRBV5-6 and J usage is TRBJ1-2; possibly TRBD1 for D (5 bases). The germline CDR1 and CDR2 sequences are SGHDT and YYEEEE. The V end was cut by 1 base, the J end by 4 bases, with 14 bases between. The CDR3 extends over 15 amino acids. CDR3 region: CASSLFVAGPYGYTF. In DNA, the CDR3 is TGTGCCAGCAGCTTGTTTGTGGCAGGGCCCTATGGCTACACCTTC.

The J gene is TRBJ2-3, the V gene TRBV6-5; 7 bases match TRBD2. V lost 5 bases and J lost 4; bases outside the gene matches: 9. This CDR3 contains 15 residues. Germline lookup yields CDR1 MNHEY and CDR2 SVGAGI. CDR3 bases: TGTGCCAGCAGTCTAGGGTCTAGCGGACCAGATACGCAGTATTTT. This gives the protein CASSLGSSGPDTQYF.

About this clone itself: Its ends do not fully match the called genes, so a read error is possible. This rearrangement joins TRBV7-7 to TRBJ2-5, with TRBD2 matching over 7 bases. Germline V gives CDR1 SSHAT, CDR2 FNYEAQ (reference sequence). The CDR3 length is 17 residues. The CDR3, as DNA: TGTGCTAGCAGCTTAGGCGTCGGGGGGTTCCGCCAAGAGACCCAGTACTTC. It encodes CASSLGVGGFRQETQYF.

This chain joins TRBV28 and TRBJ2-7; D is ambiguous. CDR3 length equals 11 residues. Germline V gene data show CDR1 as MDHEN and CDR2 as SYDVKM. The V end was cut by 1 base, the J end by 6 bases, with 4 bases between. The CDR3 nucleotides read TGTGCCAGCAGTTTATTAGTCGAGCAGTACTTC. This codes for CASSLLVEQYF.

The rearrangement links TRBV7-9 to TRBJ2-1; D is perhaps TRBD2 (6 bases). From germline, CDR1 is SEHNR and CDR2 FQNEAQ (reference sequence). V was shortened by 5 bases and J by 10 bases, with 9 bases between the two germline ends. The length of the CDR3 is 11 residues. The DNA for the CDR3 is TGTGCCAGCAGCCTGGGGGGAGAGCAGTTCTTC. Encoded protein: CASSLGGEQFF.

The V and J genes are TRBV30 and TRBJ1-1, with 8 bases fitting TRBD1. CDR3 length: 15 residues. The junction had 7 bases not matched to a gene; V was cut back by 2 bases and J by 2 bases. Germline CDR1 and CDR2: GTSNPN and SVGIG (reference sequence). The CDR3 is CAWSRGQDGNTEAFF. The CDR3 DNA reads as TGTGCCTGGAGTCGGGGACAGGACGGAAACACTGAAGCTTTCTTT.

This chain joins TRBV7-2 and TRBJ1-3; no clear D. With 5 bases removed from V and 7 bases from J, the gap between germline ends came to 9 bases. The CDR3 covers 12 residues. The V gene's germline CDR1 is SGHTA and CDR2 FQGNSA. CDR3 region: CASSGDRNTIYF. CDR3 bases: TGTGCCAGCAGCGGTGACCGGAACACCATATATTTT.

CDR3 sequence reads: CASSWGGRSNYGYTF. CDR3 DNA: TGCGCCAGCAGCTGGGGGGGCAGGAGTAACTATGGCTACACCTTC. V is TRBV5-1 and J is TRBJ1-2; TRBD1 might be the D (6 bases). The V end was cut by 3 bases, the J end by 1 base, with 13 bases between. Per germline, CDR1 SGHRS and CDR2 YFSETQ. The CDR3 has 15 amino acids.

The V gene is TRBV7-2, the J gene TRBJ2-5; D is tentatively TRBD1 or TRBD2 (5 bases each). With 2 bases removed from V and 4 bases from J, the gap between germline ends came to 14 bases. Germline-derived CDR1 and CDR2 are SGHTA and FQGNSA. The CDR3 totals 15 residues. The CDR3 coding sequence is TGTGCCAGCAGCTTAACCGGGGCACCAGGAGAGACCCAGTACTTC. It encodes CASSLTGAPGETQYF.

The V and J genes are TRBV5-4 and TRBJ1-1, with TRBD1 matching 10 bases. The CDR3 extends over 15 amino acids. CDR1 is SGHNT, CDR2 YYREEE, per germline (reference sequence). Unmatched junction bases numbered 7, after V lost 7 bases and J lost 1 base. In DNA form, the CDR3 reads TGTGCCAGCGCCGGGGACAGGGGCCGGAACACTGAAGCTTTCTTT. Its protein product is CASAGDRGRNTEAFF.

The V call is TRBV7-2, the J call TRBJ1-1; D is ambiguous. This CDR3 is 15 amino acids long. Trimming removed 3 bases from V and 1 base from J, with 12 bases in between. Germline V gene data show CDR1 as SGHTA and CDR2 as FQGNSA. CDR3 coding DNA: TGTGCCAGCAGCTTGATGGGAGCTGAGAACACTGAAGCTTTCTTT. This sequence encodes CASSLMGAENTEAFF. The entire variable domain, with the rest obtained from reference TRBV7-2 and TRBJ1-1, is as follows: GAGVSQSPSNKVTEKGKDVELRCDPISGHTALYWYRQSLGQGLEFLIYFQGNSAPDKSGLPSDRFSAERTGGSVSTLTIQRTQQEDSAVYLCASSLMGAENTEAFFGQGTRLTVV.

The V gene is TRBV5-6, the J gene TRBJ2-7; 7 bases match TRBD2. Germline trimming cut 1 base from V and 0 bases from J; bases unmatched to any gene: 1. Per germline, CDR1 SGHDT and CDR2 YYEEEE. This CDR3 is 14 amino acids long. Here the CDR3 reads CASSLTSASYEQYF. The DNA for the CDR3 is TGTGCCAGCAGCTTGACTAGCGCCTCCTACGAGCAGTACTTC.

The V gene is TRBV7-2, the J gene TRBJ2-5; D is ambiguous. Trimming stripped 2 bases from V and 1 base from J, with 8 bases between. Germline-derived CDR1 and CDR2 are SGHTA and FQGNSA. The CDR3 totals 14 residues. The CDR3 loop is CASSLSFTQETQYF. Here the CDR3 DNA reads TGTGCCAGCAGCTTATCATTTACCCAAGAGACCCAGTACTTC.